This T cell receptor (beta chain) was sequenced during a study of cytomegalovirus exposure and HLA in healthy donors. Findings and caveats of the study: Later on, a genetic analysis was performed. It linked a missense variant in DCLRE1C with V- and J-gene trimming of TCR beta.

The J segment lost 0 bases and the V segment lost 4 bases, leaving 6 bases of the junction unmatched. The CDR3 consists of 16 residues. Germline CDR1 and CDR2: SGHDT and YYEEEE. Worth noting for this clone: Its antigen is not known.

Both 60 Vbeta primers and 13 Jbeta primers went into the PCR. Some clones are missing from TCRdb's copy, which holds only in-frame ones; the method was immunoSEQ multiplex PCR. The sample yields roughly 190,000 clones, roughly four fifths seen once. The sequenced sample consisted of PBMCs. This chain connects TRBV5-6 to TRBJ1-5, with 8 bases matching TRBD1. This TCR derives from a woman in her twenties or thirties in good health and CMV-seropositive. The CDR3: CASSRWDRNSNQPQHF. In DNA form, the CDR3 reads TGTGCCAGCAGCCGTTGGGACAGGAATAGCAATCAGCCCCAGCATTTT.